These 15 T cell receptor beta chains originate from one sample sequenced in a study of CD8 T cells in ankylosing spondylitis. Study-level results: A TCR beta motif made of about 8 highly homologous variants seemed typical of ankylosing spondylitis blood.

No cognate antigen is known for these TCRs. TCRdb re-derived calls from the 5' RACE reads in MiXCR, one entry per CDR3 protein. The sample lists about 400,000 distinct CDR3 sequences; 20% to 25% were seen once. Sequencing was carried out using blood, either unsorted or a sorted T cell fraction (not recorded which). These receptors were obtained from a male donor with ankylosing spondylitis.

About this clonotype itself: A much larger clone lies one base from this, so it may be a read error. This chain links TRBV20-1 with TRBJ1-5; D is unclear. Germline V gene data show CDR1 as DFQATT and CDR2 as SNEGSKA (reference sequence). This CDR3 is 13 amino acids long. V was cut by 3 bases and J by 2 bases, with 8 bases left in between. In DNA, the CDR3 is TGCAGTGCTAGGCCCGGGGGCAATCAGCCCCAGCATTTT. Translating it yields CSARPGGNQPQHF.

A remark on this clonotype: Just one base apart from a much larger clone, this may be a read error. The chain has TRBV10-3 and TRBJ2-5; D is unclear. This CDR3 is built from 15 residues. Germline V CDR1 and CDR2: ENHRY, SYGVKD. Deletions cut 11 bases from V and 5 bases from J, with 24 bases between. In DNA form, the CDR3 reads TGTGCCGCCGCCCTTGATAGCAGGAGTCCGGAGACCCAGTACTTC. It yields the protein CAAALDSRSPETQYF.

This chain links TRBV20-1 with TRBJ1-1, with D hard to call. Per germline, CDR1 DFQATT and CDR2 SNEGSKA (reference sequence). Trimming took off 8 bases at V and 1 base at J, with 14 bases between the two ends. There are 13 residues in the CDR3. This chain's CDR3 is CSFRRQRNTEAFF. DNA of the CDR3: TGCAGTTTCCGCAGGCAGCGGAACACTGAAGCTTTCTTT.

This clonotype showed up just a few times. This chain links TRBV10-3 with TRBJ2-7; D is perhaps TRBD2 (5 bases). The CDR3 has 14 amino acids. Germline-derived CDR1 and CDR2 are ENHRY and SYGVKD. The V and J ends lost 4 bases and 0 bases respectively, with 10 bases between them. The CDR3 DNA follows: TGTGCCATCAGTGGTGAGCGGAACTCCTACGAGCAGTACTTC. It specifies CAISGERNSYEQYF.

V usage is TRBV10-3 and J usage is TRBJ1-2; D remains unclear. Looked up from germline, CDR1 is ENHRY and CDR2 is SYGVKD. V lost 11 bases and J 4 bases, leaving 14 bases between the germline ends. The CDR3 spans 12 residues. The CDR3 DNA reads TGTGCCTCCAGAGACAAGTCCTATGGCTACACCTTC. Protein: CASRDKSYGYTF.

There are a few counts of this clonotype. The chain carries TRBV28 and TRBJ2-7; D is unclear. Germline V gene data show CDR1 as MDHEN and CDR2 as SYDVKM. V lost 1 base and J 0 bases, leaving 10 bases between the germline ends. The CDR3 length is 15 residues. CDR3 in amino acids: CASSLLSASSYEQYF. CDR3 bases: TGTGCCAGCAGTTTATTGAGCGCCAGCTCCTACGAGCAGTACTTC.

The V and J genes are TRBV18 and TRBJ2-3, with D possibly called TRBD1 or TRBD2 (5 bases each). Trimming cost V 0 bases and J 1 base, with 11 bases left between them. CDR1 is KGHSH, CDR2 LQKENI, per germline. The CDR3 consists of 16 residues. The CDR3: CASSPPTGTGTDTQYF. The CDR3 bases are TGTGCCAGCTCACCACCGACTGGGACCGGCACAGATACGCAGTATTTT.

In its sample, this clonotype was seen many times. This chain's CDR3 is CSAVLGLAALAKNIQYF. CDR3 nucleotides: TGCAGCGCCGTACTGGGACTAGCGGCCTTAGCCAAAAACATTCAGTACTTC. This chain links TRBV29-1 with TRBJ2-4; 11 nucleotides line up with TRBD2. V lost 7 bases, J lost 0 bases, and 11 bases stayed unmatched. This CDR3 contains 17 residues. Per germline, CDR1 SQVTM and CDR2 ANQGSEA.

Only a few counts were recorded for this clonotype. The chain has TRBV5-1 and TRBJ2-7, with TRBD1 matching 7 bases. The V segment lost 4 bases and the J segment 1 base; nucleotides outside the gene matches: 11. Germline V lookup: CDR1 SGHRS, CDR2 YFSETQ. The length of the CDR3 is 16 residues. The CDR3 sequence: CASSANSGTDSYEQYF. The CDR3 nucleotides read TGCGCCAGCAGCGCGAATTCCGGGACAGATTCCTACGAGCAGTACTTC.

In this sample, this clonotype turned up a few times. The V gene is TRBV12-3 or TRBV12-4, the J gene TRBJ2-1, with D uncertain. The length of the CDR3 is 11 residues. Trimming removed 8 bases from V and 1 base from J, with 3 bases in between. DNA for the CDR3: TGTGCCAGCGGGTCCTACAATGAGCAGTTCTTC. Its translation is CASGSYNEQFF.

This clonotype appeared a few times. The genes are TRBV7-7 and TRBJ2-1; D unresolved. Between the trimmed V and J ends, which lost 5 bases and 0 bases, there was a span of 14 bases. CDR3 length: 16 residues. The V gene's germline CDR1 is SSHAT and CDR2 FNYEAQ (reference sequence). The CDR3 DNA is TGTGCCAGCAGCCCCATCCCCGTTAGCTCCTACAATGAGCAGTTCTTC. Its protein product is CASSPIPVSSYNEQFF.

CDR3 in DNA: TGCGCCAGCAGGGGTGCGTACTTC. The encoded protein is CASRGAYF. The gene calls are TRBV5-1 and TRBJ2-4; D call uncertain. This CDR3 has 8 residues. Per the germline V gene, CDR1 is SGHRS and CDR2 is YFSETQ. V was trimmed by 5 bases and J by 15 bases, leaving 6 bases between them.

The chain is built from TRBV7-3 and TRBJ2-5, with TRBD2 as a possible D gene (6 bases). The germline V gene encodes CDR1 SGHTA and CDR2 FQGTGA. V was clipped by 5 bases and J by 1 base, with 20 bases between them. The CDR3 runs 17 residues. Written as DNA, the CDR3 is TGTGCCAGCAGCCCATGGGGGGTCGGGGAAGGCCAAGAGACCCAGTACTTC. Protein: CASSPWGVGEGQETQYF.

This clonotype was seen a handful of times. The V and J genes are TRBV29-1 and TRBJ2-3; 7 bases fit TRBD1. The CDR3 is 14 residues long. Germline CDR1 reads SQVTM; CDR2 reads ANQGSEA. Trimming at V came to 7 bases and at J to 0 bases, leaving 7 bases not matched to a gene. CDR3 loop: CSAWDRSSTDTQYF. CDR3 sequence (DNA): TGCAGCGCTTGGGACAGATCTAGCACAGATACGCAGTATTTT.

Written as DNA, the CDR3 is TGCAGTGCTAGTCCACAGGGTTATGATGAGCAGTTCTTC. Its protein is CSASPQGYDEQFF. The chain joins TRBV20-1 to TRBJ2-1; D possibly corresponds to TRBD1 (6 bases). The CDR3 sequence is 13 residues long. Germline loops: CDR1 DFQATT, CDR2 SNEGSKA (reference sequence). V gave up 3 bases and J gave up 8 bases, with 14 bases separating them.